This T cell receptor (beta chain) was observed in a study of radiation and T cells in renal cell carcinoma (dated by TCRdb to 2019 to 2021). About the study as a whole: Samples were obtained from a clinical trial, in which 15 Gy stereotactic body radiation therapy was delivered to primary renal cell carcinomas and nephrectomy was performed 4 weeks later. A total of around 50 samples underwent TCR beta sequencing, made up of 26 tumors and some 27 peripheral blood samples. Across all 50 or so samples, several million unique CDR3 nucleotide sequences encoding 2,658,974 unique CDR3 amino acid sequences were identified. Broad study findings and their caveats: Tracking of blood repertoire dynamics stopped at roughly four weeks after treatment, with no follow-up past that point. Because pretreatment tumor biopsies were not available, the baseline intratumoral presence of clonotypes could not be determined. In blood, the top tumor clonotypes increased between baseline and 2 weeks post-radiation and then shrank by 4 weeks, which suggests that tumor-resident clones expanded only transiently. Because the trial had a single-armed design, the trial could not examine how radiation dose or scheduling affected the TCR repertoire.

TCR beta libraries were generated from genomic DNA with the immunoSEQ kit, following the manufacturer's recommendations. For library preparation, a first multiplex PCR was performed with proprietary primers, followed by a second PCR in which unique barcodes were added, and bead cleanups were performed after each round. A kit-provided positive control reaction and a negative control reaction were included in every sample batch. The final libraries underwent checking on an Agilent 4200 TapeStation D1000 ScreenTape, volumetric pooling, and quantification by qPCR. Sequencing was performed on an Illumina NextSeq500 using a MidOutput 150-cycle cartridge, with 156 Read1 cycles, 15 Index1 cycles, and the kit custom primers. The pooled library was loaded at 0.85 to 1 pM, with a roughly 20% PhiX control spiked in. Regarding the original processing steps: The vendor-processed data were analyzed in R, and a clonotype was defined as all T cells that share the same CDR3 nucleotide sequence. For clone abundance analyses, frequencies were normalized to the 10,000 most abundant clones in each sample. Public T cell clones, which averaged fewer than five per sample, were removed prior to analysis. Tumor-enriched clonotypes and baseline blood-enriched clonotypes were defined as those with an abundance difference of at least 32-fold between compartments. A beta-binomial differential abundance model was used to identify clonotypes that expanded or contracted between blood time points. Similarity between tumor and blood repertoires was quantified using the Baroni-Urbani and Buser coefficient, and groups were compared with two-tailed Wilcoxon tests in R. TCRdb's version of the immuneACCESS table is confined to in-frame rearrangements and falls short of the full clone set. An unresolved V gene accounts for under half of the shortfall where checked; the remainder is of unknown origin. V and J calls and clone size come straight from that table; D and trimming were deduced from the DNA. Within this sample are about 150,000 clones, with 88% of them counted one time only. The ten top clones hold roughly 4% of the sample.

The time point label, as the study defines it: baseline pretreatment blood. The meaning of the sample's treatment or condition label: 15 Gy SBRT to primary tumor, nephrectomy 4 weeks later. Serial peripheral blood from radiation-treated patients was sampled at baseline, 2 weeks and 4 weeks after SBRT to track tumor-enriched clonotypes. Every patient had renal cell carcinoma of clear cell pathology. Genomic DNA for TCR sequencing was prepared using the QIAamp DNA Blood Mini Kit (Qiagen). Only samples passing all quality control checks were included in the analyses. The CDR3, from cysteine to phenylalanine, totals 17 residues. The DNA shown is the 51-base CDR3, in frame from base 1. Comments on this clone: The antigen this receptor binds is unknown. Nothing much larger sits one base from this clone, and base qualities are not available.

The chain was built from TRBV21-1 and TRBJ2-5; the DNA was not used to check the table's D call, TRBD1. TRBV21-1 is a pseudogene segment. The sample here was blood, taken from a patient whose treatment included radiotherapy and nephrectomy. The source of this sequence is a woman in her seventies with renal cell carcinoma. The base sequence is TGTGCCAGCAGCAAAGAAGAGGCCGGACAGTCCCAAGAGACCCAGTACTTC. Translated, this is CASSKEEAGQSQETQYF.